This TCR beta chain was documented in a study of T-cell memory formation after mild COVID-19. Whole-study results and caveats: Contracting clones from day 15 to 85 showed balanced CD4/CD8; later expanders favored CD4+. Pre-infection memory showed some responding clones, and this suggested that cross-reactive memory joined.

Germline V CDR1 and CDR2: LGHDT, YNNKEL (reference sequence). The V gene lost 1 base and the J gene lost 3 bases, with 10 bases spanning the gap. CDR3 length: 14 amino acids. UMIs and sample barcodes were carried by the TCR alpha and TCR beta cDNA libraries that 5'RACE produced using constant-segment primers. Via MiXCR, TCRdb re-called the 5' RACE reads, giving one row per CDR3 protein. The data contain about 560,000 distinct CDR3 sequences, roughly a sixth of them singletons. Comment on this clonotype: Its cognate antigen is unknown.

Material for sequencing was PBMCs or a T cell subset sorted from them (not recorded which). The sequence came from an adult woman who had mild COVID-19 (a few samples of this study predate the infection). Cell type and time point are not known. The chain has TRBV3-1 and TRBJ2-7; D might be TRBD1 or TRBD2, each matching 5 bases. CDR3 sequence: CASSQGGAIYEQYF. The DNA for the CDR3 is TGTGCCAGCAGCCAAGGAGGGGCCATCTACGAGCAGTACTTC.